The sequence of this T cell receptor (beta chain) was determined in a study of shared clonotypes between healthy human individuals. This table comes from immunoSEQ multiplex PCR, and its TCRdb copy is limited to in-frame clones, with some not included. The data show hundreds of thousands of clones, around 73% seen once. Subsets obtained from CD4+ cells comprised CD45RA+ naive and CD45RA-negative memory cells. CDR3 length: 17 amino acids. CDR1 is SNHLY and CDR2 is FYNNEI in the germline V gene. V was pared by 6 bases and J by 0 bases, with 6 bases of the junction left unmatched. The chain uses TRBV2 and TRBJ2-6, with 9 bases fitting TRBD1. Specimen: memory CD4+ T cells sorted from blood. Regarding subset: CD45RA-negative fraction. The clonotype comes from a woman aged 25 to 39 in good health. In DNA form, the CDR3 reads TGTGCCAGCAGAAAAATACAGGGGGCCTCTGGGGCCAACGTCCTGACTTTC. Protein: CASRKIQGASGANVLTF.